What follows describes a single T cell receptor beta chain. Uncultured naive and memory CD4+ T cells supplied DNA for deep TCR-beta sequencing. Repertoires were generated with immunoSEQ multiplex PCR, while TCRdb's copy carries only in-frame clones and drops some. The profile shows tens of thousands of clones, approximately 83% of them singletons. The source of the sample is a study of CD4 T cells in relation to SARS-CoV-2 and coronaviruses. Background on the study: Convalescent patients had median age roughly 37 years, range roughly 20 to 80. A couple of subjects were Hispanic; patients were seven to nine males and a handful of females.

Trimming cost V 3 bases and J 5 bases, with 15 bases left between them. The CDR3 covers 15 residues. The germline V gene has CDR1 MNHEY and CDR2 SMNVEV (reference sequence). The TCR was taken from an adult with COVID-19. The V call is TRBV27, the J call TRBJ2-3, with a weak D call TRBD1 (5 bases). The source material was memory CD4+ T cells from PBMCs. The DNA of the CDR3 is TGTGCCAGCAGTTTTATAGGGGCGCAGGAAGATACGCAGTATTTT. Encoded protein: CASSFIGAQEDTQYF.